A selection of T cell receptor beta chains follows, all from one sample in a study of response to subunit inactivated influenza vaccine. TCRdb re-called the RT-PCR reads through MiXCR, storing one row per CDR3 protein. Among over 650,000 distinct CDR3 sequences listed, roughly 18% were seen once. The material was PBMCs from blood, obtained more than 4 days after vaccination. The receptors originated from a man aged 50 to 60 who received an inactivated influenza vaccine. CDR3s include the opening cysteine and the closing phenylalanine or tryptophan. A D gene is named only where the DNA matches it firmly. Size tells how often a clone was seen (once, few, many) or the class of an expanded clone, and some rows leave it out.

>many|TRBV12-3/TRBV12-4|.|TRBJ2-5
CASSLLRGSETQYF
TGTGCCAGCAGTTTACTTCGGGGCTCGGAGACCCAGTACTTC
>few|TRBV12-3/TRBV12-4|TRBD2|TRBJ2-7
CASSAGGPSYEQYF
TGTGCCAGCAGCGCGGGAGGACCCTCCTACGAGCAGTACTTC
>few|TRBV28|.|TRBJ2-5
CASGGWETQYF
TGTGCCAGCGGGGGATGGGAGACCCAGTACTTC
>.|TRBV20-1|TRBD2|TRBJ2-5
CCAREFASGAQETQYF
TGCTGTGCTAGAGAATTCGCTAGCGGGGCACAAGAGACCCAGTACTTC
>few|TRBV5-6|.|TRBJ1-1
CASRRRGKNTEAFF
TGTGCCAGCCGGCGGCGGGGAAAGAACACTGAAGCTTTCTTT
>many|TRBV12-3/TRBV12-4|.|TRBJ1-3
CASRYTQGNTIYF
TGTGCCAGCAGGTACACACAGGGAAACACCATATATTTT
>.|TRBV4-3|.|TRBJ1-1
CASSHMTGNTEAFF
TGCGCCAGCAGCCACATGACTGGGAACACTGAAGCTTTCTTT
>few|TRBV9|.|TRBJ2-3
CASSGGRATQYF
TGTGCCAGCAGCGGGGGGCGAGCAACGCAGTATTTT
>.|TRBV20-1|.|TRBJ1-1
CSADLMNTEAFF
TGCAGTGCTGACCTTATGAACACTGAAGCTTTCTTT
>few|TRBV4-2|.|TRBJ2-1
CASSQEARTTDNEQFF
TGTGCCAGCAGCCAAGAGGCGCGCACTACCGACAATGAGCAGTTCTTC
>.|TRBV5-1|.|TRBJ2-7
CASSLTPVNLGEQYF
TGCGCCAGCAGCTTGACCCCGGTGAACCTGGGCGAGCAGTACTTC
>few|TRBV11-2|.|TRBJ1-1
CASSLELMNTEAFF
TGCGCCAGCAGCTTGGAACTGATGAACACTGAAGCTTTCTTT
>few|TRBV18|.|TRBJ2-2
CASSPIRAQNTGELFF
TGTGCCAGCTCACCAATCCGGGCCCAGAACACCGGGGAGCTGTTTTTT
>few|TRBV2|.|TRBJ2-7
CASSVIKTYEQYF
TGTGCCAGCAGTGTAATCAAGACCTACGAGCAGTACTTC
>.|TRBV12-3/TRBV12-4|TRBD2|TRBJ2-3
CASSLEGRLAGTTDTQYF
TGTGCCAGCAGTTTAGAGGGGCGACTAGCGGGGACCACAGATACGCAGTATTTT
>few|TRBV5-6|.|TRBJ1-1
CASSSTGQNTEAFF
TGTGCCAGCAGCTCAACGGGACAAAACACTGAAGCTTTCTTT
>few|TRBV4-3|.|TRBJ2-1
CASSQDPAGYNEQFF
TGCGCCAGCAGCCAAGATCCAGCGGGCTACAATGAGCAGTTCTTC
>few|TRBV18|TRBD1|TRBJ1-6
CASSPHGQGDSPLHF
TGTGCCAGCTCACCTCATGGACAGGGCGATTCACCCCTCCACTTT
>many|TRBV12-3/TRBV12-4|.|TRBJ1-3
CASSAGTLSTIYF
TGTGCCAGCAGTGCCGGGACCCTTAGCACCATATATTTT
>.|TRBV18|.|TRBJ1-1
CASSPRPVRAASTEAFF
TGTGCCAGCTCACCACGACCTGTAAGGGCCGCTAGCACTGAAGCTTTCTTT
>.|TRBV10-3|.|TRBJ2-3
CAISESVRVSTDTQYF
TGTGCCATCAGTGAATCGGTGCGGGTGAGCACAGATACGCAGTATTTT
>.|TRBV12-3/TRBV12-4|TRBD1|TRBJ2-2
CASSEGDRANTGELFF
TGTGCCAGCAGTGAGGGGGACAGGGCGAACACCGGGGAGCTGTTTTTT
>few|TRBV5-5|.|TRBJ2-7
CASSFFSRSSYEQYF
TGTGCCAGCAGCTTCTTCAGCAGGAGCTCCTACGAGCAGTACTTC
>once|TRBV5-1|TRBD2|TRBJ2-3
CASSFAGTSPTDTQYF
TGCGCCAGCAGCTTCGCTGGGACTAGCCCCACAGATACGCAGTATTTT
>.|TRBV5-6|TRBD1|TRBJ2-3
CASSLGDRVHTDTQYF
TGTGCCAGCAGCTTGGGAGACAGGGTGCACACAGATACGCAGTATTTT
>few|TRBV12-3/TRBV12-4|.|TRBJ2-5
CASKQGPGEAAQYF
TGTGCCAGCAAACAGGGCCCCGGGGAAGCGGCCCAGTACTTC
>.|TRBV20-1|TRBD1|TRBJ1-1
CSARQQGMNTEAFF
TGCAGTGCTAGACAACAGGGGATGAACACTGAAGCTTTCTTT
>many|TRBV29-1|.|TRBJ2-1
CSVDFHSAGYNEQFF
TGCAGCGTTGATTTCCATTCCGCTGGATACAATGAGCAGTTCTTC
>many|TRBV29-1|TRBD2|TRBJ2-7
CSVGALAGDGEQYF
TGCAGCGTTGGGGCGCTAGCGGGGGACGGGGAGCAGTACTTC
>.|TRBV9|TRBD2|TRBJ2-7
CASSVERETYEQYF
TGTGCCAGCAGCGTAGAGCGGGAGACCTACGAGCAGTACTTC
>.|TRBV6-1|.|TRBJ1-5
CASSEFDSLQNQPQHF
TGTGCCAGCAGTGAATTTGACAGCCTACAGAATCAGCCCCAGCATTTT
>.|TRBV20-1|.|TRBJ2-3
CSARAPPPTDTQYF
TGCAGTGCTAGAGCCCCACCCCCCACAGATACGCAGTATTTT
>.|TRBV30|.|TRBJ2-4
CAWSVLGPSGQYF
TGTGCCTGGAGTGTACTAGGGCCGTCGGGTCAGTACTTC
>.|TRBV5-1|.|TRBJ1-2
CASSPWLGDYGYTF
TGCGCCAGCAGCCCCTGGTTGGGCGACTATGGCTACACCTTC
>.|TRBV28|TRBD1|TRBJ2-5
CASSFSRTGSLRETQYF
TGTGCCAGCAGTTTCTCGAGGACAGGGAGTTTGAGGGAGACCCAGTACTTC
>few|TRBV7-9|.|TRBJ2-7
CASSSPSLSYEQYF
TGTGCCAGCAGCTCCCCCTCACTCAGCTACGAGCAGTACTTC
>.|TRBV9|TRBD1|TRBJ1-6
CASSTRQGNSPLHF
TGTGCCAGCAGCACGAGACAGGGTAATTCACCCCTCCACTTT
>few|TRBV7-3|TRBD2|TRBJ2-1
CASSLDSGSINEQFF
TGTGCCAGCAGCTTAGATAGCGGGAGCATAAATGAGCAGTTCTTC
>few|TRBV12-3/TRBV12-4|TRBD2|TRBJ2-7
CASRVTSGATYEQYF
TGTGCCAGCAGGGTGACTAGCGGGGCGACCTACGAGCAGTACTTC
>.|TRBV20-1|TRBD2|TRBJ2-1
CSARRGRLAGAPTPYNEQFF
TGCAGTGCTAGAAGGGGTCGGCTAGCGGGAGCCCCTACACCTTACAATGAGCAGTTCTTC
>many|TRBV5-1|TRBD1|TRBJ2-2
CASSRNPPGQGSTGELFF
TGCGCCAGCAGCAGAAACCCTCCGGGACAGGGATCCACCGGGGAGCTGTTTTTT
>.|TRBV3-1|.|TRBJ1-2
CASSQVGGLDGYTF
TGTGCCAGCAGCCAAGTCGGCGGGTTAGACGGCTACACCTTC
>once|TRBV4-3|.|TRBJ1-2
CASSFGQTPYGYTF
TGCGCCAGCAGCTTCGGACAGACACCCTATGGCTACACCTTC
>few|TRBV6-2/TRBV6-3|.|TRBJ2-3
CASSYSWTGTSTDTQYF
TGTGCCAGCAGTTACTCATGGACGGGAACTAGCACAGATACGCAGTATTTT
>.|TRBV25-1|TRBD2|TRBJ2-3
CASSAGLDTDTQYF
TGTGCCAGCAGTGCCGGACTAGACACAGATACGCAGTATTTT
>.|TRBV28|.|TRBJ2-3
CASKKARSSDTQYF
TGTGCCAGCAAGAAAGCTAGGTCATCAGATACGCAGTATTTT
>few|TRBV4-3|.|TRBJ1-2
CASSQAAGLGYGYTF
TGCGCCAGCAGCCAAGCGGCAGGGCTCGGATATGGCTACACCTTC